Following are 12 T cell receptor beta chains from one sample sequenced in a study of shared clonotypes between healthy human individuals. Assay used: immunoSEQ multiplex PCR; TCRdb lists only in-frame clones, some missing. The profile shows more than 550,000 clones, less than 95% of them singletons. Sequenced sample: memory CD8+ T cells from PBMCs. Subset in this sample: CD45RO+ cells pooled with CCR7-negative TemRA cells. The receptor source for this set is a man younger than 35 in good health. Some clones in this sample may be carry-over from other donors' samples.

This rearrangement joins TRBV27 to TRBJ2-1; TRBD2 agrees at 11 bases. Germline V gene sequence: CDR1 MNHEY, CDR2 SMNVEV (reference sequence). With V trimmed by 6 bases and J by 5 bases, 3 bases remained unmatched. The CDR3 has 14 amino acids. CDR3 sequence: CASSGLAGNNEQFF. DNA for the CDR3: TGTGCCAGCAGCGGACTAGCGGGCAACAATGAGCAGTTCTTC.

The rearrangement joins TRBV6-1 to TRBJ2-4, with D tentatively TRBD1 or TRBD2 (7 bases each). V dropped 10 bases and J dropped 7 bases, with 17 bases sitting between them. The CDR3 runs 13 residues. Germline assignment: CDR1 MNHNS and CDR2 SASEGT. The CDR3, as DNA: TGTGCCACGGAGTACAGGGGAGGGAACATTCAGTACTTC. It yields the protein CATEYRGGNIQYF.

The chain uses TRBV15 and TRBJ1-5; D possibly corresponds to TRBD1 (6 bases). This CDR3 spans 15 amino acids. V lost 1 base, J lost 4 bases, and 11 bases lay in between. CDR1 is LNHNV, CDR2 YYDKDF, per germline (reference sequence). In DNA form, the CDR3 reads TGTGCCACCAGCAGAGTAGGGACAAAGAATCAGCCCCAGCATTTT. Amino acids: CATSRVGTKNQPQHF.

The chain employs TRBV7-9 and TRBJ1-2; no firm D call. This CDR3 is 14 amino acids long. V shed 0 bases and J shed 4 bases, with 9 bases lying between them. Per germline, CDR1 SEHNR and CDR2 FQNEAQ (reference sequence). The CDR3 spells CASSLAPGLYGYTF. The DNA of the CDR3 is TGTGCCAGCAGCTTAGCGCCAGGACTCTATGGCTACACCTTC.

J is TRBJ2-1 and V is TRBV7-3, with TRBD2 matching 12 bases. CDR1 is SGHTA, CDR2 FQGTGA, per germline. The CDR3 spans 15 residues. The ends lost 5 bases at V and 6 bases at J; junction bases unmatched: 5. The CDR3, as DNA: TGTGCCAGCAGCCGACTAGCGGGAGCGGGCAATGAGCAGTTCTTC. Residues: CASSRLAGAGNEQFF.

This chain joins TRBV4-3 and TRBJ2-3; D not certain. CDR3 length: 15 amino acids. CDR1 is LGHNA, CDR2 YSLEER, per germline. V was pared by 0 bases and J by 0 bases, with 7 bases between. As DNA, the CDR3 is TGCGCCAGCAGCCAAGATTCCTTTAGCACAGATACGCAGTATTTT. It is translated as CASSQDSFSTDTQYF.

This sequence joins TRBV28 and TRBJ2-7; D might be TRBD1 (6 bases). The CDR3 is 14 residues long. The germline gives CDR1 MDHEN, CDR2 SYDVKM. V lost 6 bases to trimming and J lost 4 bases, with 16 bases between them. The CDR3 is CASRRPPQGYEQYF. In DNA form, the CDR3 reads TGTGCCAGCAGGAGACCCCCACAGGGTTACGAGCAGTACTTC.

The CDR3 is CASSLWGSDYGYTF. For the CDR3, the DNA is TGTGCCAGCAGTTTATGGGGTAGTGACTATGGCTACACCTTC. V and J are TRBV28 and TRBJ1-2; D gene ambiguous. Germline loops: CDR1 MDHEN, CDR2 SYDVKM. The CDR3 runs to 14 residues. The ends were cut back, 0 bases at V and 3 bases at J, with 8 bases in the middle.

The gene calls are TRBV27 and TRBJ2-7, with 7 bases fitting TRBD2. The germline gives CDR1 MNHEY, CDR2 SMNVEV (reference sequence). The CDR3 loop spans 14 amino acids. V trimming: 2 bases; J trimming: 7 bases; junction bases outside the gene matches: 8. The CDR3 spells CASSLGGLVAEQYF. In nucleotides, the CDR3 is TGTGCCAGCAGTTTAGGCGGACTAGTGGCGGAGCAGTACTTC.

The gene calls are TRBV4-1 and TRBJ2-3, with D tentatively TRBD1 or TRBD2 (6 bases each). The CDR3 sequence is 17 residues long. V shed 1 base and J shed 1 base, with 15 bases lying between them. Germline V lookup: CDR1 MGHRA, CDR2 YSYEKL. DNA of the CDR3: TGCGCCAGCAGCCAAGCAAGGGGGGAGGTCGGCACAGATACGCAGTATTTT. It codes for CASSQARGEVGTDTQYF.

This chain uses TRBV5-1 with TRBJ2-7, with TRBD2 matching over 7 bases. Losses at the gene ends were 0 bases for V and 7 bases for J; bases not matched to a gene: 4. The germline gives CDR1 SGHRS, CDR2 YFSETQ. The CDR3 is 13 residues long. For the CDR3, the DNA is TGCGCCAGCAGCTTGGCGATCGGGAGGGAGCAGTACTTC. Its translation: CASSLAIGREQYF.

This sequence joins TRBV6-5 and TRBJ2-1; D is uncertain. In germline, CDR1 is MNHEY, CDR2 SVGAGI. Between the trimmed V and J ends, which lost 4 bases and 0 bases, there was a span of 7 bases. The CDR3 covers 14 residues. The CDR3: CASSWRSSYNEQFF. CDR3 coding DNA: TGTGCCAGCAGTTGGAGAAGCTCCTACAATGAGCAGTTCTTC.